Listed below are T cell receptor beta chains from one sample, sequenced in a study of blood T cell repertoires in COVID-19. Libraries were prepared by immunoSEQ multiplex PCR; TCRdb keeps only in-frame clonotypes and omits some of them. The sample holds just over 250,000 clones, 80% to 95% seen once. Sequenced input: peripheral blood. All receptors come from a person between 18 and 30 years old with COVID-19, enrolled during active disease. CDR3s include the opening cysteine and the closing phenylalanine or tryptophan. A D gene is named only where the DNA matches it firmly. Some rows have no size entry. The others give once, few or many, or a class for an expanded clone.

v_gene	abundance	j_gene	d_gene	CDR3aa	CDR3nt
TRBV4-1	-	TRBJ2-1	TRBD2	CASLGLAGYNEQFF	TGCGCCAGCCTGGGACTAGCGGGGTACAATGAGCAGTTCTTC
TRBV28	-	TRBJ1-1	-	CASSLPQNTEAFF	TGTGCCAGCAGTTTGCCACAGAACACTGAAGCTTTCTTT
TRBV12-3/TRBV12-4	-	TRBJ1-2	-	CASSSRDKYGYTF	TGTGCCAGCAGTTCCCGGGACAAATATGGCTACACCTTC
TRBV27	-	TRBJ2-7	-	CASSFGGPSYEQYF	TGTGCCAGCAGTTTTGGCGGTCCCTCCTACGAGCAGTACTTC
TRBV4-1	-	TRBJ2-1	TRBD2	CASSQGLADTNEQFF	TGCGCCAGCAGCCAGGGACTAGCGGATACCAATGAGCAGTTCTTC
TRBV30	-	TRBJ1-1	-	CAWRRGLTEAFF	TGTGCCTGGCGGCGGGGTTTAACTGAAGCTTTCTTT
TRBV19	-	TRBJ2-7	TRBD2	CASSIAGLAGETVYEQYF	TGTGCCAGTAGTATTGCTGGACTAGCGGGCGAAACCGTCTACGAGCAGTACTTC
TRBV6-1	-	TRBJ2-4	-	CASSDIWEYGVAKNIQYF	TGTGCCAGCAGTGATATTTGGGAGTACGGGGTAGCCAAAAACATTCAGTACTTC
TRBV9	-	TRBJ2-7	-	CASSPRGGIYEQYF	TGTGCCAGCAGCCCCCGGGGAGGTATTTACGAGCAGTACTTC
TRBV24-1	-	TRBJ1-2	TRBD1	CATSDPLLTGAGGYTF	TGTGCCACCAGTGATCCCCTCCTTACAGGGGCAGGTGGCTACACCTTC
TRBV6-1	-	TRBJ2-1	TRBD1	CASSPWTGTHNEQFF	TGTGCCAGCAGTCCTTGGACAGGGACCCACAATGAGCAGTTCTTC
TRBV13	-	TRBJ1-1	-	CASSFQGLLAEAFF	TGTGCCAGCAGCTTCCAGGGGTTATTAGCTGAAGCTTTCTTT
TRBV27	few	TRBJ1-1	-	CASSTKGGITEAFF	TGTGCCAGCAGTACCAAGGGGGGGATCACTGAAGCTTTCTTT
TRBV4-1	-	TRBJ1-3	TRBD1	CASSLTGVEGSGNTIYF	TGCGCCAGCAGCCTTACAGGGGTGGAAGGCTCTGGAAACACCATATATTTT
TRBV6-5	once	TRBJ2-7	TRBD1	CASSIAHRGEQYF	TGTGCCAGCAGTATCGCACACAGGGGCGAGCAGTACTTC
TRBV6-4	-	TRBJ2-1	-	CASSDRLGGAHEQFF	TGTGCCAGCAGTGACAGGCTAGGGGGAGCCCATGAGCAGTTCTTC
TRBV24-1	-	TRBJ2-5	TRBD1	CATSDPGQEETQYF	TGTGCCACCAGTGATCCTGGACAGGAAGAGACCCAGTACTTC
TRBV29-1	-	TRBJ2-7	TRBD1	CSVGQGAGTEQYF	TGCAGCGTGGGACAGGGGGCTGGTACCGAGCAGTACTTC
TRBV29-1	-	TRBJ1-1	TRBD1	CSVLLEDRVVTEAFF	TGCAGCGTTCTCCTCGAGGACAGGGTAGTAACTGAAGCTTTCTTT
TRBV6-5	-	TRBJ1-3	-	CASRDGLSSGNTIYF	TGTGCCAGCAGAGACGGACTAAGCTCTGGAAACACCATATATTTT
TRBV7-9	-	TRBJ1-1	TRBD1	CASSLGTGGNTEAFF	TGTGCCAGCAGCTTAGGGACAGGTGGGAACACTGAAGCTTTCTTT
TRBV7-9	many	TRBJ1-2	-	CASSSGFDRNDGYTF	TGTGCCAGCAGCTCAGGATTCGACAGAAACGATGGCTACACCTTC
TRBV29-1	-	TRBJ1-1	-	CSVVSTEAFF	TGCAGCGTTGTTTCGACTGAAGCTTTCTTT
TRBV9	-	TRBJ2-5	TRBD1	CASSVGQGDQETQYF	TGTGCCAGCAGCGTAGGACAGGGGGACCAAGAGACCCAGTACTTC